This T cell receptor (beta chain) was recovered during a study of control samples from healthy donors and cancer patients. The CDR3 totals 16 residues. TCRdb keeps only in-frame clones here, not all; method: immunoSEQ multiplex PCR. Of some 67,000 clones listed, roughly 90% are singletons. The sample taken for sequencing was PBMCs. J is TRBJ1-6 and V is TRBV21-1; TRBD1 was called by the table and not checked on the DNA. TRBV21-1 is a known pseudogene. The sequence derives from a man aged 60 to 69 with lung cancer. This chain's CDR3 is CASSRYRDRRFSPLHF. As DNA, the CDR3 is TGTGCCAGCAGCAGGTACCGGGACAGGAGATTTTCACCCCTCCACTTT.